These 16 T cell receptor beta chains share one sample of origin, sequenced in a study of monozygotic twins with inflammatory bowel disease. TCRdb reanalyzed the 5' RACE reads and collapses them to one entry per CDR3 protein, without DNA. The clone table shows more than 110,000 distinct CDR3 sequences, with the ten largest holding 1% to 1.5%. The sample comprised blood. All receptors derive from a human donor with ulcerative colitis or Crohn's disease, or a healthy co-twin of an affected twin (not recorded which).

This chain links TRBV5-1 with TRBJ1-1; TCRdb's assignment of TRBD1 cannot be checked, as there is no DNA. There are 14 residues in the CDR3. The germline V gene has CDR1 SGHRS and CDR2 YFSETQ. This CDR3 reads CASSLEQVNTEAFF. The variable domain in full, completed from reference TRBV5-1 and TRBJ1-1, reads KAGVTQTPRYLIKTRGQQVTLSCSPISGHRSVSWYQQTPGQGLQFLFEYFSETQRNKGNFPGRFSGRQFSNSRSEMNVSTLELGDSALYLCASSLEQVNTEAFFGQGTRLTVV.

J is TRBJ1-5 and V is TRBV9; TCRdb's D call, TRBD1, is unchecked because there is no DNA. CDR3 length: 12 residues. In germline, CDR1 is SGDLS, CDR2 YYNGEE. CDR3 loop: CASSPRAKPQHF. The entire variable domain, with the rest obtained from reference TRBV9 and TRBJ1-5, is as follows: DSGVTQTPKHLITATGQRVTLRCSPRSGDLSVYWYQQSLDQGLQFLIQYYNGEERAKGNILERFSAQQFPDLHSELNLSSLELGDSALYFCASSPRAKPQHFGDGTRLSIL.

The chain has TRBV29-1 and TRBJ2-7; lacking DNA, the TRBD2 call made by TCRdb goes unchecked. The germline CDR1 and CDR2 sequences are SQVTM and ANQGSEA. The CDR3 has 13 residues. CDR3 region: CSVVGSGSHEQYF.

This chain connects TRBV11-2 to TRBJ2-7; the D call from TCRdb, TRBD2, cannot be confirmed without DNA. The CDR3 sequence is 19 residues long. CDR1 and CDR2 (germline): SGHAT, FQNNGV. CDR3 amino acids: CASSTPGLAGKLRSYEQYF.

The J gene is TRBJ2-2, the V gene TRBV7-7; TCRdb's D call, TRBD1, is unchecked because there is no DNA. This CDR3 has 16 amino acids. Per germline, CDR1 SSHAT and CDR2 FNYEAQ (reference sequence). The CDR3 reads CASSSRTGSGTGELFF.

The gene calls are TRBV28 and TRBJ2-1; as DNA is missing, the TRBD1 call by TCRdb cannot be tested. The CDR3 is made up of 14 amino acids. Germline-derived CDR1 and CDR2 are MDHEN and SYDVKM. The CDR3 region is CASSTPGRSNEQFF.

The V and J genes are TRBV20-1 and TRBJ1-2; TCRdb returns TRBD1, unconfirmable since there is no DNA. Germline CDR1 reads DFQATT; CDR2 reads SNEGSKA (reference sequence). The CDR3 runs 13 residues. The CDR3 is CSAGDRANYGYTF.

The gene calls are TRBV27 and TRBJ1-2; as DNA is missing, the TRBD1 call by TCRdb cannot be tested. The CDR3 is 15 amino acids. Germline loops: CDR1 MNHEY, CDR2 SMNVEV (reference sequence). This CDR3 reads CASSLLAQGAGGYTF.

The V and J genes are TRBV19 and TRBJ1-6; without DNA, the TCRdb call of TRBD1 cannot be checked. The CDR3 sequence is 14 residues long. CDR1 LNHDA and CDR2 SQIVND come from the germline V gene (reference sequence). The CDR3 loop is CASTGGADNSPLHF.

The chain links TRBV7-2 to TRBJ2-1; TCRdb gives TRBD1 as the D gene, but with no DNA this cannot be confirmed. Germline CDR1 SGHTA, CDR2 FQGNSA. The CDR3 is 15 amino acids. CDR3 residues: CASSRTGRNYNEQFF.

The CDR3 here is CSARQGDEKLFF. The chain is built from TRBV29-1 and TRBJ1-4; TCRdb designates TRBD1, a call that cannot be tested without DNA. There are 12 residues in the CDR3. Germline lookup yields CDR1 SQVTM and CDR2 ANQGSEA.

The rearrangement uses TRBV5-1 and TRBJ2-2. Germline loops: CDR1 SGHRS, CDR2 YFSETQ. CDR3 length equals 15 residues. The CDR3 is CASTIGQTNTGELFF. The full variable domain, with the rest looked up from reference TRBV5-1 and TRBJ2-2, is KAGVTQTPRYLIKTRGQQVTLSCSPISGHRSVSWYQQTPGQGLQFLFEYFSETQRNKGNFPGRFSGRQFSNSRSEMNVSTLELGDSALYLCASTIGQTNTGELFFGEGSRLTVL.

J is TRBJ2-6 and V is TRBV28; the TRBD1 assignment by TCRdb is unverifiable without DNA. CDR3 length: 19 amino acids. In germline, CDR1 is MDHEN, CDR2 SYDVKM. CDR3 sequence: CASSFGTGQRASGANVLTF.

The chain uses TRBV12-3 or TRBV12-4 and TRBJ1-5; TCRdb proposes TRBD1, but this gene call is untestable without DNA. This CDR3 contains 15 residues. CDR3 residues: CASSQTGDSNQPQHF.

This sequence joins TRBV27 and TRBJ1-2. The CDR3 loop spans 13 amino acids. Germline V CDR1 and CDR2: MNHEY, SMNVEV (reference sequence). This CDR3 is CASSLNRLGGYTF.

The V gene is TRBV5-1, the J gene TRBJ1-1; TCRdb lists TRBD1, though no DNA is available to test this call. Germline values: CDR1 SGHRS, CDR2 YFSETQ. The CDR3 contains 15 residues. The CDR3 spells CASSLRRGENTEAFF.